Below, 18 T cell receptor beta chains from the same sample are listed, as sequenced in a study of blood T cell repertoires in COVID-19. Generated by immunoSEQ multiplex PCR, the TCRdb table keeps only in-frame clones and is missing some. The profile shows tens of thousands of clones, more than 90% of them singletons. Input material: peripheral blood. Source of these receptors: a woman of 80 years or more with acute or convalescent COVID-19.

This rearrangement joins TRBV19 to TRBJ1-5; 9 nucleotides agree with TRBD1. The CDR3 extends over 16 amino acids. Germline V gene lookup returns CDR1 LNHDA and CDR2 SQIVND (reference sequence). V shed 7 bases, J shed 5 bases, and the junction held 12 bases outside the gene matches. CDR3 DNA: TGTGCCAGTACCCCCAGGGACAGGGAGAAATATCAGCCCCAGCATTTT. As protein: CASTPRDREKYQPQHF.

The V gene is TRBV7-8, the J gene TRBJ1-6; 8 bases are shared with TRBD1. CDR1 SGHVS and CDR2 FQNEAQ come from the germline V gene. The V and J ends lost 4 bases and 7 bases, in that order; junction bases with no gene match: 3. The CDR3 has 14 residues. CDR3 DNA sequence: TGTGCCAGCAGCTGGGACAGGCAGAATTCACCCCTCCACTTT. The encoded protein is CASSWDRQNSPLHF. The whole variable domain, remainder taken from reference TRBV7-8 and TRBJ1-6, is GAGVSQSPRYKVAKRGQDVALRCDPISGHVSLFWYQQALGQGPEFLTYFQNEAQLDKSGLPSDRFFAERPEGSVSTLKIQRTQQEDSAVYLCASSWDRQNSPLHFGNGTRLTVT.

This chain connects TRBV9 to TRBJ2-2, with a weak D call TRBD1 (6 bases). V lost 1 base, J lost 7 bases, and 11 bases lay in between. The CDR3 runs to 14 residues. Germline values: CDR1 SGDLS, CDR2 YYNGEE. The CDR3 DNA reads TGTGCCAGCAGCGTAAGCCAGGGGTACGGGGAGCTGTTTTTT. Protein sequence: CASSVSQGYGELFF.

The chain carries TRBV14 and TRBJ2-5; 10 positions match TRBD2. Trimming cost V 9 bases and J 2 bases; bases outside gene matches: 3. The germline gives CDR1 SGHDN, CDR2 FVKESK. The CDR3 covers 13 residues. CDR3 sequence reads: CASLLAGQETQYF. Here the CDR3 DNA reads TGTGCCAGTCTACTAGCGGGGCAAGAGACCCAGTACTTC.

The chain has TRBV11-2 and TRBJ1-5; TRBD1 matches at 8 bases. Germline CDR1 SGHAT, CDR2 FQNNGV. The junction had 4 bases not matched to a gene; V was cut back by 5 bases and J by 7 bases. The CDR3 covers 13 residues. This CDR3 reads CASSADRVQPQHF. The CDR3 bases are TGTGCCAGCAGCGCGGACAGGGTACAGCCCCAGCATTTT.

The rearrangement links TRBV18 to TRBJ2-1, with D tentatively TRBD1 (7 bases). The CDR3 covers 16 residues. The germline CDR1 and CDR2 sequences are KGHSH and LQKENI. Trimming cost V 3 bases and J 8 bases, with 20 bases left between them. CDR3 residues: CASSPPRDRPIHEQFF. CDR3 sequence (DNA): TGTGCCAGCTCACCGCCGCGGGACAGACCAATTCATGAGCAGTTCTTC.

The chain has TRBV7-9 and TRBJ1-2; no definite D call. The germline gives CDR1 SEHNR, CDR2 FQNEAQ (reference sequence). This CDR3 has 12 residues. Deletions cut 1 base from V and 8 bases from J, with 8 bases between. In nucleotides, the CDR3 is TGTGCCAGCAGCTTAGTGTCGGGGGGCTACACCTTC. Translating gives CASSLVSGGYTF.

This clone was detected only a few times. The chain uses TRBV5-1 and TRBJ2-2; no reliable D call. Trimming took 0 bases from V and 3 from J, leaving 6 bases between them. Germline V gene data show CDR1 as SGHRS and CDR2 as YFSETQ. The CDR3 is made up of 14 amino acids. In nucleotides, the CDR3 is TGCGCCAGCAGCTTGGTACAGCACACCGGGGAGCTGTTTTTT. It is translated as CASSLVQHTGELFF.

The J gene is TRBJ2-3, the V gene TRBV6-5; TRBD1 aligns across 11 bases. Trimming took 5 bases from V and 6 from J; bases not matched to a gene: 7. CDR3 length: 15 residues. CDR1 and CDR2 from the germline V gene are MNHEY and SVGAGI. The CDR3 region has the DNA TGTGCCAGCAGTACCGGGGACAGGGGGTGGGATACGCAGTATTTT. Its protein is CASSTGDRGWDTQYF.

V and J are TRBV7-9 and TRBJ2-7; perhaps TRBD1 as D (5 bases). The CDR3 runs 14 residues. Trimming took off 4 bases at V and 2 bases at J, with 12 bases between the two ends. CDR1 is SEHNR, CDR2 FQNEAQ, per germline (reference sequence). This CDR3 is CASSYNQGTYEQYF. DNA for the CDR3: TGTGCCAGCAGCTACAACCAGGGAACCTACGAGCAGTACTTC.

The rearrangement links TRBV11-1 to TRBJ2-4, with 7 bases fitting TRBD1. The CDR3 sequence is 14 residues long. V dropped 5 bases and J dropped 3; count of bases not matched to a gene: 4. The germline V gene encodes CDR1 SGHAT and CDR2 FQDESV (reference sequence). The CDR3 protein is CASSHRDSKNIQYF. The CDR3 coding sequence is TGTGCCAGCAGCCACCGGGACAGCAAAAACATTCAGTACTTC.

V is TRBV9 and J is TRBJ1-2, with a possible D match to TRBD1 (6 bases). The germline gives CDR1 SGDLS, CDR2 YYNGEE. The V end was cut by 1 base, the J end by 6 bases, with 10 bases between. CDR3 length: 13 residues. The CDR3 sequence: CASSVRTADGYTF. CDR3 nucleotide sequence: TGTGCCAGCAGCGTAAGGACAGCCGATGGCTACACCTTC.

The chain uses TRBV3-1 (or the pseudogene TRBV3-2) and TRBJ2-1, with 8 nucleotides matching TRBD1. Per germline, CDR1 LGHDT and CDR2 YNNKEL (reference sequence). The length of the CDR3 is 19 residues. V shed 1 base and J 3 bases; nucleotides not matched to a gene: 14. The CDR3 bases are TGTGCCAGCAGCCAAGGACCGGACAGGGTTCGGTATTTCTACAATGAGCAGTTCTTC. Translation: CASSQGPDRVRYFYNEQFF.

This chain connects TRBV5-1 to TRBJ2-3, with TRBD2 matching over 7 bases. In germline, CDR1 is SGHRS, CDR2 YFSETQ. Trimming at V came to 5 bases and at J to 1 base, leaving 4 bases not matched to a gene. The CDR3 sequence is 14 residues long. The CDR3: CASSALAGTDTQYF. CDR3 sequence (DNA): TGCGCCAGCAGTGCCCTAGCGGGCACAGATACGCAGTATTTT.

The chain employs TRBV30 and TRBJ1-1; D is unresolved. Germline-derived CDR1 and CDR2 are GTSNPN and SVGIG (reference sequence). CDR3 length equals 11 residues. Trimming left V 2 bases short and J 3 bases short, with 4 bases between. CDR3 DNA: TGTGCCTGGAGTTCATACACTGAAGCTTTCTTT. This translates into CAWSSYTEAFF.

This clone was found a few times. The CDR3 DNA sequence: TGTGCCAGCAGCGTAAGTGGCAGATCCACTGAAGCTTTCTTT. Amino acid sequence: CASSVSGRSTEAFF. The rearrangement links TRBV9 to TRBJ1-1; D unresolved. The CDR3 totals 14 residues. Looked up from germline, CDR1 is SGDLS and CDR2 is YYNGEE. V gave up 1 base and J gave up 4 bases, with 11 bases separating them.

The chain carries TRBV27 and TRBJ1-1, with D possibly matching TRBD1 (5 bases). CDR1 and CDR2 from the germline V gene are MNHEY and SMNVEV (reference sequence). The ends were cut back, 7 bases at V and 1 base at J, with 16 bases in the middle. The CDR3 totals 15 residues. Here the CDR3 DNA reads TGTGCCAGCAAAGGGGCGAGAACAGGGAACACTGAAGCTTTCTTT. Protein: CASKGARTGNTEAFF.

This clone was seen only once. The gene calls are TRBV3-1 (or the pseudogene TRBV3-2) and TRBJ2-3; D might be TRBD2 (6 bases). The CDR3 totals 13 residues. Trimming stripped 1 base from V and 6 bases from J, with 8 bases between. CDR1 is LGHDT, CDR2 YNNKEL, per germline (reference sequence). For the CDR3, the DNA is TGTGCCAGCAGCCAAGGGGAGGAGGATACGCAGTATTTT. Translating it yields CASSQGEEDTQYF.